This T cell receptor beta chain was obtained from a study of blood T cell repertoires in COVID-19. At the level of the study: Researchers got acute and convalescent COVID-19 samples from the United States, Italy and Spain. T cells, B-cell-depleted T cells, or PBMCs provided the cDNA or gDNA that served as material.

There are 13 residues in the CDR3. CDR1 and CDR2 (germline): KGHSH, LQKENI. The V end was cut by 3 bases, the J end by 5 bases, with 10 bases between. As originally analysed: Reference gene primers were amplified, and this amplification served to estimate nucleated cell counts. Profiling relied on immunoSEQ multiplex PCR, and the TCRdb table lists in-frame clones only, not all of them. The V and J calls and clone size were taken over from that table, and D and trimming were inferred from the DNA. The data contain about 400,000 clones, about 89% of them singletons. This receptor was taken from a woman aged 25 to 39 with acute or convalescent COVID-19. This chain connects TRBV18 to TRBJ2-5, with a tentative D call TRBD2 (5 bases). Sequenced material: peripheral blood. The CDR3 sequence: CASSPEVAETQYF. The CDR3 nucleotides read TGTGCCAGCTCACCGGAGGTAGCTGAGACCCAGTACTTC. Supplemented by reference TRBV18 and TRBJ2-5, the full variable domain reads NAGVMQNPRHLVRRRGQEARLRCSPMKGHSHVYWYRQLPEEGLKFMVYLQKENIIDESGMPKERFSAEFPKEGPSILRIQQVVRGDSAAYFCASSPEVAETQYFGPGTRLLVL.